The present T cell receptor beta chain was sequenced within a study of blood T cell repertoires in COVID-19. This CDR3 is 12 amino acids long. Per germline, CDR1 SGHVS and CDR2 FQNEAQ. V gave up 6 bases and J gave up 9 bases, with 13 bases separating them. This clone was seen a few times. The repertoire was sequenced with immunoSEQ multiplex PCR; TCRdb's copy has only in-frame clones and lacks some. In the table there are around 200,000 clones, roughly 86% of which are singletons. The rearrangement links TRBV7-8 to TRBJ2-3; possible D gene TRBD1, 5 bases. Source material: peripheral blood. This receptor was identified in a man aged 18 to 29 with active or convalescent COVID-19. CDR3 sequence (DNA): TGTGCCAGCAGGCAGCAGGGTAGGACGCAGTATTTT. It translates to CASRQQGRTQYF.